A single sample gave rise to the 28 T cell receptor beta chains below, sequenced in a study of blood T cell repertoires in COVID-19. The protocol was immunoSEQ multiplex PCR, while the TCRdb copy is restricted to in-frame clones and leaves out a portion. The table lists about 190,000 clones, about nine tenths of them singletons. Material: peripheral blood. These receptors came from a man in his forties with acute or convalescent COVID-19.

The chain combines TRBV10-3 with TRBJ2-1; 8 nucleotides agree with TRBD2. The ends lost 0 bases at V and 4 bases at J; junction bases unmatched: 11. Germline V lookup: CDR1 ENHRY, CDR2 SYGVKD. This CDR3 region has 18 residues. The CDR3 loop reads CAISESDATSGQYNEQFF. The CDR3 DNA reads TGTGCCATCAGTGAGTCAGATGCAACTAGCGGTCAATACAATGAGCAGTTCTTC.

This rearrangement joins TRBV3-1 (or the pseudogene TRBV3-2) to TRBJ2-2; D is possibly TRBD2 (5 bases). This CDR3 contains 15 residues. V was cut by 1 base and J by 9 bases, with 15 bases left in between. Germline values: CDR1 LGHDT, CDR2 YNNKEL (reference sequence). The CDR3 DNA reads as TGTGCCAGCAGCCAAGGACTAACTACGTCCTGGGAGCTGTTTTTT. Translation: CASSQGLTTSWELFF.

About this clone itself: The germline gene is not matched at one end of the junction; a read error may be the cause. The J gene is TRBJ1-2, the V gene TRBV25-1, with 12 bases that match TRBD1. This CDR3 spans 16 amino acids. CDR1 is MGHDK and CDR2 is SYGVNS in the germline V gene. The CDR3 spells CASSQYGTGGAGGYTF. CDR3 DNA: TGTGCCAGCAGTCAATACGGGACAGGGGGCGCGGGGGGCTACACCTTC.

This chain uses TRBV5-1 with TRBJ1-2; a weak D match, TRBD1 (6 bases). V lost 1 base to trimming and J lost 3 bases, with 10 bases between them. CDR1 is SGHRS and CDR2 is YFSETQ in the germline V gene. The CDR3 length is 14 residues. This chain's CDR3 is CASSLSQGYYGYTF. The CDR3 coding sequence is TGCGCCAGCAGCTTGAGTCAGGGGTACTATGGCTACACCTTC.

Concerning this clone: Distinct nucleotide sequences in the sample also encode this CDR3. The V and J genes are TRBV5-1 and TRBJ2-5; 9 nucleotides align to TRBD2. The germline CDR1 and CDR2 sequences are SGHRS and YFSETQ. The V gene end was trimmed by 2 bases and the J gene end by 3 bases; junction bases not matched to a gene: 2. CDR3 size: 14 residues. CDR3 nucleotide sequence: TGCGCCAGCAGCTTAGCGGGGGGCGAAGAGACCCAGTACTTC. The encoded protein is CASSLAGGEETQYF. The full variable domain, completed using reference TRBV5-1 and TRBJ2-5, is KAGVTQTPRYLIKTRGQQVTLSCSPISGHRSVSWYQQTPGQGLQFLFEYFSETQRNKGNFPGRFSGRQFSNSRSEMNVSTLELGDSALYLCASSLAGGEETQYFGPGTRLLVL.

The chain is built from TRBV7-7 and TRBJ1-1; no clear D gene. The CDR3 has 15 residues. The ends were cut back, 6 bases at V and 0 bases at J, with 14 bases in the middle. The germline gives CDR1 SSHAT, CDR2 FNYEAQ (reference sequence). The CDR3 loop is CASRPLNTMNTEAFF. CDR3 nucleotides: TGTGCCAGCAGACCCCTGAACACGATGAACACTGAAGCTTTCTTT.

The chain joins TRBV6-5 to TRBJ1-1, with 7 bases matching TRBD1. CDR3 length equals 11 residues. J gave up 9 bases and V 6 bases, and 4 bases lay outside the gene matches. Germline CDR1 and CDR2: MNHEY and SVGAGI. The CDR3 coding sequence is TGTGCCAGCAGAGACAGGGTCCAAGCTTTCTTT. Protein sequence: CASRDRVQAFF.

This CDR3 reads CASSSYKGSNYNSPLHF. The CDR3 region has the DNA TGTGCCAGCAGCTCATACAAAGGGAGTAACTATAATTCACCCCTCCACTTT. The chain employs TRBV13 and TRBJ1-6; D gene unclear. The germline V and J ends were trimmed by 4 bases and 3 bases, with 16 bases remaining between them. Germline V gene lookup returns CDR1 PRHDT and CDR2 FYEKMQ (reference sequence). This CDR3 has 17 amino acids. Full variable domain (outside the CDR3, taken from reference TRBV13 and TRBJ1-6): AAGVIQSPRHLIKEKRETATLKCYPIPRHDTVYWYQQGPGQDPQFLISFYEKMQSDKGSIPDRFSAQQFSDYHSELNMSSLELGDSALYFCASSSYKGSNYNSPLHFGNGTRLTVT.

This chain links TRBV5-1 with TRBJ2-5, with TRBD1 matching 8 bases. The CDR3 is made up of 13 amino acids. The junction had 1 base not matched to a gene; V was cut back by 3 bases and J by 3 bases. The V gene's germline CDR1 is SGHRS and CDR2 YFSETQ. CDR3 sequence reads: CASSSTGEETQYF. The CDR3 DNA reads as TGCGCCAGCAGCTCGACAGGGGAAGAGACCCAGTACTTC.

The chain uses TRBV29-1 and TRBJ1-3; D not certain. The CDR3 is 14 residues long. V dropped 4 bases and J dropped 0 bases, with 10 bases sitting between them. CDR1 and CDR2 (germline): SQVTM, ANQGSEA. The CDR3 DNA follows: TGCAGCGTTGGGTACGCAGGCTCTGGAAACACCATATATTTT. Protein: CSVGYAGSGNTIYF.

The gene calls are TRBV7-2 and TRBJ1-4, with 10 bases lining up with TRBD1. Germline values: CDR1 SGHTA, CDR2 FQGNSA. The CDR3 covers 15 residues. Losses at the gene ends were 5 bases for V and 13 bases for J; bases not matched to a gene: 13. CDR3 residues: CASSNTWTGGVGLFF. CDR3 in DNA: TGTGCCAGCAGCAACACGTGGACAGGGGGGGTAGGACTGTTTTTT.

The J gene is TRBJ1-5, the V gene TRBV18; tentatively, D is TRBD1 (6 bases). V was cut by 0 bases and J by 0 bases, with 12 bases left in between. The CDR3 is made up of 17 amino acids. Per the germline V gene, CDR1 is KGHSH and CDR2 is LQKENI. CDR3 sequence (DNA): TGTGCCAGCTCACCACCGTTAGGACAGATTAGCAATCAGCCCCAGCATTTT. Its translation: CASSPPLGQISNQPQHF.

The chain is built from TRBV6-2 or TRBV6-3 and TRBJ1-5; no clear D gene. This CDR3 contains 14 residues. V lost 4 bases and J 0 bases, leaving 7 bases between the germline ends. Germline values: CDR1 MNHEY, CDR2 SVGEGT. The DNA for the CDR3 is TGTGCCAGCAGTTCGAGGGATAGCAATCAGCCCCAGCATTTT. It is translated as CASSSRDSNQPQHF.

The V gene is TRBV6-5, the J gene TRBJ1-1; D unresolved. Germline V gene lookup returns CDR1 MNHEY and CDR2 SVGAGI. The CDR3 has 11 residues. The V and J ends lost 10 bases and 3 bases respectively, with 9 bases between them. This CDR3 is CATVEHTEAFF. The CDR3 DNA is TGTGCCACCGTTGAGCACACTGAAGCTTTCTTT.

Of note for this clone: The sample holds other DNA sequences that translate to the same CDR3. The chain links TRBV5-1 to TRBJ1-1; a weak D match, TRBD1 (5 bases). With 4 bases removed from V and 1 base from J, the gap between germline ends came to 11 bases. The CDR3 totals 14 residues. The germline V gene has CDR1 SGHRS and CDR2 YFSETQ. The CDR3 bases are TGCGCCAGCAGCCCCGGCGGGGGGAACACTGAAGCTTTCTTT. Protein product: CASSPGGGNTEAFF. The complete variable domain, with remaining parts taken from reference TRBV5-1 and TRBJ1-1, reads KAGVTQTPRYLIKTRGQQVTLSCSPISGHRSVSWYQQTPGQGLQFLFEYFSETQRNKGNFPGRFSGRQFSNSRSEMNVSTLELGDSALYLCASSPGGGNTEAFFGQGTRLTVV.

The chain joins TRBV3-1 (or the pseudogene TRBV3-2) to TRBJ2-1, with D perhaps TRBD2 (7 bases). This CDR3 is 15 amino acids long. V was cut by 1 base and J by 8 bases, with 15 bases left in between. CDR1 is LGHDT and CDR2 is YNNKEL in the germline V gene (reference sequence). The CDR3, as DNA: TGTGCCAGCAGCCAAGGGGAACGGGGGGCGCATGAGCAGTTCTTC. This translates into CASSQGERGAHEQFF.

The chain has TRBV5-1 and TRBJ1-1; D not certain. This CDR3 is 15 amino acids long. V was trimmed by 3 bases and J by 6 bases, leaving 18 bases between them. CDR1 is SGHRS, CDR2 YFSETQ, per germline. The CDR3 nucleotides are TGCGCCAGCAGCTCAACCCTTGTGGCATCCTCTGAAGCTTTCTTT. It encodes CASSSTLVASSEAFF.

This chain links TRBV3-1 (or the pseudogene TRBV3-2) with TRBJ2-5; 12 positions agree with TRBD2. The CDR3 covers 15 residues. Germline V gives CDR1 LGHDT, CDR2 YNNKEL (reference sequence). The J segment lost 4 bases and the V segment lost 2 bases, leaving 2 bases of the junction unmatched. The CDR3 region has the DNA TGTGCCAGCAGCCAACCACTAGCGGGGGGAGAGACCCAGTACTTC. Its translation: CASSQPLAGGETQYF.

As regards this clone: Its ends do not fully match the called genes, so a read error is possible. This sample includes further DNA sequences coding for the same CDR3. The chain is built from TRBV9 and TRBJ1-2, with D possibly TRBD1 on 5 matching bases. This CDR3 has 13 residues. Germline values: CDR1 SGDLS, CDR2 YYNGEE. CDR3 region: CASTSGGAGGYTF. CDR3 DNA: TGTGCCAGCACCTCAGGAGGGGCAGGCGGCTACACCTTT.

This chain links TRBV7-9 with TRBJ2-7; D may be TRBD1 or TRBD2 (6 bases each). The CDR3 loop spans 12 amino acids. The germline gives CDR1 SEHNR, CDR2 FQNEAQ (reference sequence). The V end was cut by 5 bases, the J end by 7 bases, with 12 bases between. The CDR3 loop is CASSLGGREQYF. The CDR3, as DNA: TGTGCCAGCAGCCTAGGGGGGAGGGAGCAGTACTTC.

This chain links TRBV11-2 with TRBJ2-1; D not certain. Germline-derived CDR1 and CDR2 are SGHAT and FQNNGV. The CDR3 is 11 amino acids. Trimming removed 3 bases at V and 7 bases at J, with 4 bases between. The CDR3 region is CASSFSNEQFF. The CDR3 bases are TGTGCCAGCAGCTTTTCGAATGAGCAGTTCTTC.

The rearrangement uses TRBV4-2 and TRBJ2-3, with TRBD2 identical over 16 bases. This CDR3 contains 20 residues. CDR1 is LGHNA and CDR2 is YNFKEQ in the germline V gene. V gave up 3 bases and J gave up 3 bases; unmatched junction bases: 12. The CDR3 reads CASSHLPGTSGGAGTDTQYF. As DNA, the CDR3 is TGTGCCAGCAGCCACCTACCCGGGACTAGCGGGGGGGCCGGGACAGATACGCAGTATTTT.

This chain joins TRBV16 and TRBJ1-6, with D possibly being TRBD1 (6 bases). Germline CDR1 is KGHSY and CDR2 is FQNENV. Trimming shortened V by 2 bases and J by 9 bases, and 14 bases separated the two germline ends. This CDR3 contains 15 residues. The CDR3 DNA follows: TGTGCCAGCAGCCAAGGAACAGGGTTGAGTTCACCCCTCCACTTT. It specifies CASSQGTGLSSPLHF.

The J gene is TRBJ2-4, the V gene TRBV5-1; tentative D call: TRBD1 (6 bases). This CDR3 has 14 amino acids. V lost 4 bases and J 1 base, leaving 9 bases between the germline ends. Germline V CDR1 and CDR2: SGHRS, YFSETQ. The CDR3 is CASSPRGAKNIQYF. CDR3 nucleotides: TGCGCCAGCAGCCCAAGGGGGGCCAAAAACATTCAGTACTTC.

V is TRBV5-1 and J is TRBJ1-3, with no clear D. Looked up from germline, CDR1 is SGHRS and CDR2 is YFSETQ. Trimming left V 6 bases short and J 0 bases short, with 13 bases between. CDR3 length: 15 residues. CDR3 sequence: CASTEQPTSGNTIYF. In DNA, the CDR3 is TGCGCCAGCACGGAGCAGCCAACCTCTGGAAACACCATATATTTT. The complete variable domain, with remaining parts taken from reference TRBV5-1 and TRBJ1-3, reads KAGVTQTPRYLIKTRGQQVTLSCSPISGHRSVSWYQQTPGQGLQFLFEYFSETQRNKGNFPGRFSGRQFSNSRSEMNVSTLELGDSALYLCASTEQPTSGNTIYFGEGSWLTVV.

The rearrangement links TRBV30 to TRBJ1-2; maybe TRBD1 (6 bases). Germline V gene lookup returns CDR1 GTSNPN and CDR2 SVGIG (reference sequence). CDR3 length: 15 residues. V lost 3 bases, J lost 4 bases, and 18 bases lay in between. The CDR3 loop reads CAWRPRGPVLYGYTF. The CDR3 bases are TGTGCCTGGAGGCCCAGGGGTCCCGTACTCTATGGCTACACCTTC.

The rearrangement links TRBV5-1 to TRBJ2-1, with D perhaps matching TRBD1 (6 bases). The CDR3 runs 18 residues. The V gene's germline CDR1 is SGHRS and CDR2 YFSETQ. V was shortened by 0 bases and J by 0 bases, with 16 bases between the two germline ends. The CDR3 nucleotides read TGCGCCAGCAGCTTGGCCCCCCCGCGCAGGGGCTCCTACAATGAGCAGTTCTTC. Translated, it gives CASSLAPPRRGSYNEQFF.

The gene calls are TRBV15 and TRBJ2-5; 7 bases agree with TRBD1. V shed 6 bases and J 1 base; nucleotides not matched to a gene: 2. CDR1 LNHNV and CDR2 YYDKDF come from the germline V gene (reference sequence). The CDR3 sequence is 13 residues long. The CDR3: CATRAGGQETQYF. The DNA of the CDR3 is TGTGCCACCAGAGCAGGGGGCCAAGAGACCCAGTACTTC.